The clone carrying this TCR beta chain was recorded a few times. Its antigen is as yet unknown. The CDR3 has 14 amino acids. V lost 7 bases, J lost 3 bases, and 15 bases lay in between. Germline values: CDR1 ENHRY, CDR2 SYGVKD. Only in-frame clones appear in the TCRdb table, and some are missing; sequencing was by immunoSEQ multiplex PCR. The top ten hold roughly 1.2% of the sample, which has around 140,000 clones, roughly nine tenths seen once. The data are from a study of cytomegalovirus exposure and HLA in healthy donors. Findings and caveats of the study: It was fewer than 200 TCR beta chains that were listed as cytomegalovirus-associated. The classifier reportedly diagnosed cytomegalovirus status with high sensitivity and specificity. That first-cohort TCR clusters tended to co-occur in the 95 to 150 validation repertoires was found in a later analysis. Most TCR sequences were uncommon, yet certain public TCRs appeared in many donors.

This receptor was identified in a woman in her late teens or twenties in good health and CMV-seronegative. V and J are TRBV10-3 and TRBJ1-2, with D perhaps TRBD1 (6 bases). The specimen was PBMCs. CDR3 coding DNA: TGTGCCATCAATCCCCCAGGGGATGACTATGGCTACACCTTC. It is translated as CAINPPGDDYGYTF.